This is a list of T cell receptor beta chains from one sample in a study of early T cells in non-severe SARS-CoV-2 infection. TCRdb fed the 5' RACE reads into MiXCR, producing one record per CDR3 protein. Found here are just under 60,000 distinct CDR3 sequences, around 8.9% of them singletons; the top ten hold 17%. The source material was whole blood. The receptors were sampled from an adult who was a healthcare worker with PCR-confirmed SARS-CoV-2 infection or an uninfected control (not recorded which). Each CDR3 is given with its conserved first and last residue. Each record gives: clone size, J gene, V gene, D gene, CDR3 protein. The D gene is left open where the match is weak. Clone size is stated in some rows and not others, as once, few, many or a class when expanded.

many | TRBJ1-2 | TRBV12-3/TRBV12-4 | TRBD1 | CASSRGQGRGYTF
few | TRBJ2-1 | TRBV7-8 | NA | CASSPSYPEQFF
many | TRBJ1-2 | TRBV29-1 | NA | CSVGGGGNYGYTF
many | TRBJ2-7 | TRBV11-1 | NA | CASSLEVGAYEQYF
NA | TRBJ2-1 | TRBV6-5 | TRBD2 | CASSRSGSGHEQFF
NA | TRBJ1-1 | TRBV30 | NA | CAWSDKRQRNTEAFF
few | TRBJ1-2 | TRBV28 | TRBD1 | CASSLGTDGYGYTF
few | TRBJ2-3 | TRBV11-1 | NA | CASSRHRSGTQYF
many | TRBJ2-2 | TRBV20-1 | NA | CSARARGQNTGELFF
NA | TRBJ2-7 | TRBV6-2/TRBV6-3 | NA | CASSYIIAVTYEQYF
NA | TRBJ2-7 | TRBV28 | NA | CASSRAGASSYEQYF
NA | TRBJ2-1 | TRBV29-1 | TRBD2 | CSVDGLAGAEQFF
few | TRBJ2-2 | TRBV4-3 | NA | CASSQKGVYTGELFF
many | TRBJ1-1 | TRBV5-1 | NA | CASSLMSGGVNTEAFF
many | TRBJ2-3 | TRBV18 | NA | CASSPPGETDTQYF
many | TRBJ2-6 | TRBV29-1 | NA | CSCTFGGAGANVLTF
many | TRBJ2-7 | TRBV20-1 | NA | CSATPKPYEQYF
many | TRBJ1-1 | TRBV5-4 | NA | CASSLRGGTEAFF
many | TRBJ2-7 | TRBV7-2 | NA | CASSLLVSSLTYEQYF
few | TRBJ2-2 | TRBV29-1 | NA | CSVENKNTGELFF
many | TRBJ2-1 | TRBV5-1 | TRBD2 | CASSLILAGAHNEQFF
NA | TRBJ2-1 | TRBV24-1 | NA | CATSDSFAVAVNEQFF
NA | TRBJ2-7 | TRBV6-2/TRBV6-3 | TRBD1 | CASSLRDRTFYEQYF
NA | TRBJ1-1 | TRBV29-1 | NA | CSVTKGESTEAFF
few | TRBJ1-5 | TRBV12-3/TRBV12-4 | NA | CASSRRGVTDQPQHF
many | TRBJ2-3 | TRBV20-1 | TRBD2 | CSATGTSGASTDTQYF
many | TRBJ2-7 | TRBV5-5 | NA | CASSLRFQGEQYF
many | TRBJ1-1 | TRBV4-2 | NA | CASSLGNPSRAGILGTVTEAFF
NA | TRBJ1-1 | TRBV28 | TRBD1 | CASSLGGGILNTEAFF
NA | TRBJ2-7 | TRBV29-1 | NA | CSVEDNRDEQYF
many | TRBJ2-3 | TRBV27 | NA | CASHRGPDYSGTDTQYF
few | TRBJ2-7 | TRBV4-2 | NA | CASSQDPVREQYF
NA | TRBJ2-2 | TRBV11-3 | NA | CASSPRTDTGELFF
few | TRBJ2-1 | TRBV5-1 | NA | CASSLPAPGNNEQFF
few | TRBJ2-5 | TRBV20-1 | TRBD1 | CSVPTGAETQYF
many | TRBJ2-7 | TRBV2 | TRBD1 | CASSVDRGYEQYF
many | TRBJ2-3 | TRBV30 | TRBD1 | CAWIRGLTDTQYF
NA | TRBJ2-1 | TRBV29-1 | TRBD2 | CSAKLAEENNEQFF
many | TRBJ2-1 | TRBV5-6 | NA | CASSRSREQFF
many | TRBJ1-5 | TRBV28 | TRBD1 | CASSVPRQGAGNQPQHF
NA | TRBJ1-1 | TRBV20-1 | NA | CSATGPEAFF
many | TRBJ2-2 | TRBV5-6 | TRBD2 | CASSLLGLAGSNTGELFF
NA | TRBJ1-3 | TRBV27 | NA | CASSPRVARTSSGNTIYF
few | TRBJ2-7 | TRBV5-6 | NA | CASSLAAEDTYLPYEQYF
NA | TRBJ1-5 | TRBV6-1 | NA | CASSAETVSNQPQHF
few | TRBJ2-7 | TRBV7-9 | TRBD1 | CASSFSLAGGFYEQYF
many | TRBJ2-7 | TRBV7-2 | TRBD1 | CASSSKDRGLNEQYF
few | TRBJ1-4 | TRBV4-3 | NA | CASSQEIGKVEEKLFF
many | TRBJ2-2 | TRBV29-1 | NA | CSAGVTGELFF
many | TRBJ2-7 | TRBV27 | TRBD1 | CASRTLDRGPYEQYF
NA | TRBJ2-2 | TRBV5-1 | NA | CASSLAGQGTGELFF
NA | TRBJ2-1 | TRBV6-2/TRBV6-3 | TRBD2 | CASRMAGLAGAGFF
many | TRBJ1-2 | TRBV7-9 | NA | CASSLISNYTF
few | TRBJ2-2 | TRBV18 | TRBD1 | CASSPTGGTGELFF
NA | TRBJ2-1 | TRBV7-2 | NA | CASSFHPQTNEQFF
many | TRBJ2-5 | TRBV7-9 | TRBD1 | CASSPLGDRVETQYF